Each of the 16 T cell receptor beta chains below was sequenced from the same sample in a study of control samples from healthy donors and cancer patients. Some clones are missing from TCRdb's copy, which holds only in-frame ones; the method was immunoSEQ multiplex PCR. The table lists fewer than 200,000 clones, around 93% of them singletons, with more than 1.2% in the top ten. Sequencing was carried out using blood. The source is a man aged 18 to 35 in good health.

The DNA for the CDR3 is TGTGCCAGCAGCCTGTCAGGGCTTATGAATGAAAAACTGTTTTTT. It yields the protein CASSLSGLMNEKLFF. The genes are TRBV7-2 and TRBJ1-4; possible D gene TRBD1, 5 bases. Germline V gene lookup returns CDR1 SGHTA and CDR2 FQGNSA. Trimming stripped 5 bases from V and 5 bases from J, with 15 bases between. This CDR3 comprises 15 residues. Full variable domain (outside the CDR3, taken from reference TRBV7-2 and TRBJ1-4): GAGVSQSPSNKVTEKGKDVELRCDPISGHTALYWYRQSLGQGLEFLIYFQGNSAPDKSGLPSDRFSAERTGGSVSTLTIQRTQQEDSAVYLCASSLSGLMNEKLFFGSGTQLSVL.

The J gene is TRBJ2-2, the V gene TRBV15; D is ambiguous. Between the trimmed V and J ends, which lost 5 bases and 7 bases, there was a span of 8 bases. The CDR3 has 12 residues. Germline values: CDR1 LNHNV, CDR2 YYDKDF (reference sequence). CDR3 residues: CATSEPYGELFF. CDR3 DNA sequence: TGTGCCACCAGCGAGCCTTACGGGGAGCTGTTTTTT.

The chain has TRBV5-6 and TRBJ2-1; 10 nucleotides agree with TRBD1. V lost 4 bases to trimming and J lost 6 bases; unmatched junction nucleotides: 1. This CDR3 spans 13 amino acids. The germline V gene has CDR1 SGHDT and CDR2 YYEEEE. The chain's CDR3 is CASSRDRGNEQFF. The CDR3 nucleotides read TGTGCCAGCAGCAGGGACAGGGGCAATGAGCAGTTCTTC.

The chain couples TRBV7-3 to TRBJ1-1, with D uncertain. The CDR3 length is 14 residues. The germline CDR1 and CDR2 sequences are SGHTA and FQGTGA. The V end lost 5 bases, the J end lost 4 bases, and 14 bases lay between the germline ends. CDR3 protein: CASSISGISTEAFF. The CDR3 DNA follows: TGTGCCAGCAGCATCTCCGGTATAAGCACTGAAGCTTTCTTT.

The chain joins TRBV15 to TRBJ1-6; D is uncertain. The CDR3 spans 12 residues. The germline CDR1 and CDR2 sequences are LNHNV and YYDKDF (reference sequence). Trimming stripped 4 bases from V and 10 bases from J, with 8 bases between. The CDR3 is CATSNRASPLHF. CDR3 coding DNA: TGTGCCACCAGCAACCGGGCCTCACCCCTCCACTTT.

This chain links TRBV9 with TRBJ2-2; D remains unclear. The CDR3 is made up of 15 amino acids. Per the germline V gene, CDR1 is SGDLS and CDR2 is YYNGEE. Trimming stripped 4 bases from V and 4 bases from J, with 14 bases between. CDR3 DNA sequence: TGTGCCAGCAGCCCGACCGCCGTTAGCACCGGGGAGCTGTTTTTT. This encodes CASSPTAVSTGELFF.

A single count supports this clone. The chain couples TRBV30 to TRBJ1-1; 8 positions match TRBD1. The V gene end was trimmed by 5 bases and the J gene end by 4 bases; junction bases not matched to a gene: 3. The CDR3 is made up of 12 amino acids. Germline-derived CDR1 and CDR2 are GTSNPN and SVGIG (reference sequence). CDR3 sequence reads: CAWRQGFTEAFF. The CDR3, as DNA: TGTGCCTGGCGACAGGGGTTCACTGAAGCTTTCTTT.

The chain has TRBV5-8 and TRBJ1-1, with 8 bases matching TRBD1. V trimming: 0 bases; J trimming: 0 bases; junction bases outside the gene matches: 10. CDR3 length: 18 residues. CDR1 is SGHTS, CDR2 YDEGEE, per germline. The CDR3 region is CASSLVIGTGGLNTEAFF. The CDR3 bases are TGTGCCAGCAGCTTGGTAATCGGGACAGGCGGATTGAACACTGAAGCTTTCTTT.

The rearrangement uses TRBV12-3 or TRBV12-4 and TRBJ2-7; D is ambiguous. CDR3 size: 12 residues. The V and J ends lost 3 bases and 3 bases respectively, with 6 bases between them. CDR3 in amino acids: CASSFSFYEQYF. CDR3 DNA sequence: TGTGCCAGCAGTTTCAGTTTCTACGAGCAGTACTTC.

The CDR3: CASSLYADSNQPQHF. CDR3 sequence (DNA): TGTGCCAGCAGCCTGTATGCGGACAGCAATCAGCCCCAGCATTTT. The chain joins TRBV5-5 to TRBJ1-5; unclear D gene. Trimming took off 4 bases at V and 1 base at J, with 12 bases between the two ends. This CDR3 has 15 amino acids. CDR1 and CDR2 from the germline V gene are SGHKS and YYEKEE (reference sequence).

In nucleotides, the CDR3 is TGCGCCAGCAGCTTGGCTATCCCCGGGACAGGGACCGGGGAGCTGTTTTTT. Its protein product is CASSLAIPGTGTGELFF. The rearrangement links TRBV5-1 to TRBJ2-2; 9 bases are shared with TRBD1. The CDR3 is 17 residues long. J lost 5 bases, V lost 0 bases, and 8 bases had no gene match. Germline CDR1 and CDR2: SGHRS and YFSETQ.

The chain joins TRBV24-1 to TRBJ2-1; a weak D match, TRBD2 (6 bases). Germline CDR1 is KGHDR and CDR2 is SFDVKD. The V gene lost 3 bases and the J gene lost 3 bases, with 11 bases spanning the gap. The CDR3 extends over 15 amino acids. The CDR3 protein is CATSDQGLLYNEQFF. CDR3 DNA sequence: TGTGCCACCAGTGATCAGGGACTTCTCTACAATGAGCAGTTCTTC.

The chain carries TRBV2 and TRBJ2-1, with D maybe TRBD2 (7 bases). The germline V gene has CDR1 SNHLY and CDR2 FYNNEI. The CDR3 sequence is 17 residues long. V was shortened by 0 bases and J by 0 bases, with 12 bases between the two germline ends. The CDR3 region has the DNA TGTGCCAGCAGTGAAGCGCTCCGGGGGGCCTCCTACAATGAGCAGTTCTTC. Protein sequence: CASSEALRGASYNEQFF.

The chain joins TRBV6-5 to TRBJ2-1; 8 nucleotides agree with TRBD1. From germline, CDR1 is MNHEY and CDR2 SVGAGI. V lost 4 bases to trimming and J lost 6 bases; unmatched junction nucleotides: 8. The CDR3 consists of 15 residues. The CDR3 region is CASSSGGKSLNEQFF. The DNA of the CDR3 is TGTGCCAGCAGTTCAGGGGGCAAATCTCTCAATGAGCAGTTCTTC.

The DNA of the CDR3 is TGTGCCAGCAGCTTGAGGCGGGGGAACTACAATGAGCAGTTCTTC. This translates into CASSLRRGNYNEQFF. This chain links TRBV7-2 with TRBJ2-1; 7 bases are shared with TRBD2. The CDR3 totals 15 residues. CDR1 SGHTA and CDR2 FQGNSA come from the germline V gene. J lost 3 bases, V lost 3 bases, and 5 bases had no gene match.

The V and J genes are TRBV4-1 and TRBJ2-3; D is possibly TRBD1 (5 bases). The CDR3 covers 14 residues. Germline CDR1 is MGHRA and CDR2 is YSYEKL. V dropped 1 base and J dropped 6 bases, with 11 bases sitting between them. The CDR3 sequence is CASSQAQGADTQYF. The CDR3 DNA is TGCGCCAGCAGCCAAGCGCAGGGTGCGGATACGCAGTATTTT.